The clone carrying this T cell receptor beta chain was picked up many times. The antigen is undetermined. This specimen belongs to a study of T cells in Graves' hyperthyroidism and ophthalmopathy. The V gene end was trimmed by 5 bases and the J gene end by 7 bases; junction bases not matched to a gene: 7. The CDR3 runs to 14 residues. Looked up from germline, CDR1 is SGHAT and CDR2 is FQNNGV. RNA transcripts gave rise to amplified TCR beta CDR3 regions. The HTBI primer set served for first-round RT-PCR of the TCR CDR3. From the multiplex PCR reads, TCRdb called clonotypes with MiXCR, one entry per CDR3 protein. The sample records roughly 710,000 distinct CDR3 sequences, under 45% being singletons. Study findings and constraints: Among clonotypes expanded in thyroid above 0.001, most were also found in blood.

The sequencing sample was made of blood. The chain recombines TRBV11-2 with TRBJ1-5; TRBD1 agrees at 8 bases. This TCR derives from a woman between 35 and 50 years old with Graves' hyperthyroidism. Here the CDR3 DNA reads TGTGCCAGCAGCCTTCGGACAGGGCGACAGCCCCAGCATTTT. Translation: CASSLRTGRQPQHF.